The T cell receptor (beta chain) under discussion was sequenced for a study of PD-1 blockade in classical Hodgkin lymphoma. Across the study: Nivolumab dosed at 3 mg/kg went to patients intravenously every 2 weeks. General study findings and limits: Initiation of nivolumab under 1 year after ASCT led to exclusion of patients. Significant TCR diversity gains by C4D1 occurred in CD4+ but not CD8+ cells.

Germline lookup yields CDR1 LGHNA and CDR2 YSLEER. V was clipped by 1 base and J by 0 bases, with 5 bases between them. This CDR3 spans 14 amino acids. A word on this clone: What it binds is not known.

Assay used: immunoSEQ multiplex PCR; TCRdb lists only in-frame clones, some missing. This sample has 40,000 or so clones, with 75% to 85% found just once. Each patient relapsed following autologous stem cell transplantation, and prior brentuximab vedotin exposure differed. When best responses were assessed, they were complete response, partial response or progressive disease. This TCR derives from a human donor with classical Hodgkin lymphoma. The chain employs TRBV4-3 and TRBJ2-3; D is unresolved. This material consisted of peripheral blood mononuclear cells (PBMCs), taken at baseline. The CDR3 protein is CASSQGWSTDTQYF. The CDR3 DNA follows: TGCGCCAGCAGCCAAGGTTGGAGCACAGATACGCAGTATTTT.